The rows below give T cell receptor beta chains drawn from one sample of a study of cytotoxic CD8 clonotypes in ibrutinib-treated CLL. TCRdb's table, derived via immunoSEQ multiplex PCR, lists solely in-frame clones and lacks some. The sample shows 250,000 to 350,000 clones, around 69% of them seen only once. Source: PBMCs, taken at disease progression, from a patient treated with ibrutinib. The receptors derive from a human donor with chronic lymphocytic leukemia. Each CDR3 is given with its conserved first and last residue. A D gene is named only where the DNA matches it firmly. Not every row has a clone size; where given, it reads once, few, many or a size class.

TRBD1	TRBV4-1	NA	TRBJ2-7	CASSQSPGTGQWEQYF	TGCGCCAGCAGCCAAAGCCCCGGGACAGGGCAGTGGGAGCAGTACTTC
NA	TRBV7-8	once	TRBJ2-7	CASSLWTADSYEQYF	TGTGCCAGCAGCTTATGGACAGCAGATTCCTACGAGCAGTACTTC
TRBD2	TRBV10-2	NA	TRBJ2-7	CASSDGRLAGDEQYF	TGCGCCAGCAGCGACGGCCGACTAGCGGGAGACGAGCAGTACTTC
NA	TRBV10-2	NA	TRBJ2-1	CASTAGQLNDEQFF	TGCGCCAGCACCGCGGGACAACTTAACGATGAGCAGTTCTTC
NA	TRBV13	NA	TRBJ1-1	CASSPKTSGRAEAFF	TGTGCCAGCAGCCCTAAGACATCAGGGCGGGCTGAAGCTTTCTTT
NA	TRBV4-3	NA	TRBJ2-2	CASSQDVGTGELFF	TGCGCCAGCAGCCAAGATGTGGGCACCGGGGAGCTGTTTTTT
NA	TRBV11-2	NA	TRBJ2-5	CASSLDPIGTQYF	TGTGCCAGCAGCTTAGATCCGATCGGGACCCAGTACTTC
NA	TRBV5-1	once	TRBJ2-5	CASSQSQETQYF	TGCGCCAGCTCCCAGAGCCAAGAGACCCAGTACTTC
TRBD2	TRBV7-6	NA	TRBJ2-5	CASSLSLLAGYGETQYF	TGTGCCAGCAGCTTAAGTCTCCTAGCGGGATATGGGGAGACCCAGTACTTC
TRBD2	TRBV2	few	TRBJ2-1	CATSQTSGNLGLF	TGTGCCACCTCACAGACTAGCGGGAACCTCGGCCTCTTC
NA	TRBV6-6	NA	TRBJ2-7	CASAHVEQYF	TGTGCCAGCGCTCACGTCGAGCAGTACTTC
TRBD1	TRBV7-9	NA	TRBJ2-1	CASSLQQGTGVYNEQFF	TGTGCCAGCAGCTTACAACAAGGGACAGGGGTTTATAATGAGCAGTTCTTC
TRBD2	TRBV5-1	NA	TRBJ2-3	CASSLGGLAGGDTQYF	TGCGCCAGCAGCCTAGGGGGACTAGCGGGAGGAGATACGCAGTATTTT
TRBD1	TRBV7-9	NA	TRBJ2-3	CASSLAEGQNTDTQYF	TGTGCCAGCAGCTTAGCTGAGGGACAGAACACAGATACGCAGTATTTT
NA	TRBV15	NA	TRBJ1-2	CATSTPPAYGYTF	TGTGCCACCAGCACCCCCCCCGCCTATGGCTACACCTTC
NA	TRBV15	NA	TRBJ1-2	CATSLRSYGYTF	TGTGCCACCAGCTTACGGTCCTATGGCTACACCTTC
NA	TRBV19	NA	TRBJ1-5	CASSIVGTQPQHF	TGTGCCAGTAGTATAGTGGGGACGCAGCCCCAGCATTTT
NA	TRBV11-2	few	TRBJ1-2	CASSIYSGTDFNYGYTF	TGTGCCAGCAGCATATATTCCGGGACGGATTTCAACTATGGCTACACCTTC
NA	TRBV4-1	NA	TRBJ1-5	CASSQLPTAGYQPQHF	TGCGCCAGCAGCCAATTACCGACAGCAGGGTATCAGCCCCAGCATTTT
TRBD1	TRBV6-1	NA	TRBJ1-6	CASSPRQGRNSPLHF	TGTGCCAGCAGTCCGCGACAGGGGAGGAATTCACCCCTCCACTTT
NA	TRBV7-3	NA	TRBJ2-5	CASSLISGETQYF	TGTGCCAGCAGCTTAATCTCCGGCGAGACCCAGTACTTC
TRBD1	TRBV6-1	once	TRBJ2-7	CASSELQGYEQYF	TGTGCCAGCAGTGAGTTACAGGGGTACGAGCAGTACTTC
NA	TRBV10-2	NA	TRBJ1-2	CASSDSWSSYGYTF	TGCGCCAGCAGTGATTCTTGGAGTTCCTATGGCTACACCTTC
NA	TRBV15	NA	TRBJ1-2	CATSRESQNLREDGYTF	TGTGCCACCAGCAGAGAATCCCAAAATCTGCGGGAGGATGGCTACACCTTC
TRBD2	TRBV29-1	few	TRBJ2-7	CSVASGAIYEQYF	TGCAGCGTCGCCAGCGGGGCGATCTACGAGCAGTACTTC
NA	TRBV7-2	NA	TRBJ2-1	CASSMVWRGNNEQFF	TGTGCCAGCTCAATGGTCTGGAGGGGAAACAATGAGCAGTTCTTC
TRBD1	TRBV5-1	few	TRBJ2-7	CASSPWDRIEQYF	TGCGCCAGCAGCCCTTGGGACAGGATCGAGCAGTACTTC
TRBD1	TRBV4-1	NA	TRBJ1-2	CASSQGTGGAGYTF	TGCGCCAGCAGCCAAGGAACAGGGGGTGCTGGCTACACCTTC
TRBD2	TRBV7-2	once	TRBJ2-7	CASSKSKQERGTYEQYF	TGTGCCAGCAGCAAAAGCAAACAGGAGCGGGGGACCTACGAGCAGTACTTC
NA	TRBV7-9	NA	TRBJ2-5	CASSLASGKETQYF	TGTGCCAGCAGCTTAGCGTCGGGGAAAGAGACCCAGTACTTC
TRBD1	TRBV5-8	NA	TRBJ1-4	CASSLIDRGNEKLFF	TGTGCCAGCAGCTTGATTGACAGGGGAAATGAAAAACTGTTTTTT
TRBD1	TRBV12-5	few	TRBJ1-1	CASGLRGLLNTEAFF	TGTGCTAGTGGGCTCAGGGGGCTCCTGAACACTGAAGCTTTCTTT
TRBD2	TRBV15	few	TRBJ2-1	CATQAGFGRDEQFF	TGTGCCACACAAGCGGGATTCGGTAGGGATGAGCAGTTCTTC
NA	TRBV9	NA	TRBJ2-3	CASSVSRDTQYF	TGTGCCAGCAGCGTGTCGAGGGATACGCAGTATTTT
TRBD2	TRBV5-1	NA	TRBJ2-7	CASSSSGGYEQYF	TGCGCCAGCAGCTCTAGCGGGGGTTACGAGCAGTACTTC
NA	TRBV4-3	NA	TRBJ2-5	CASSQDGGLKTQYF	TGCGCCAGCAGCCAAGATGGGGGTCTGAAGACCCAGTACTTC
NA	TRBV7-2	NA	TRBJ2-7	CASSTRTAASSYEQYF	TGTGCCAGCAGCACCCGGACAGCCGCTAGCTCCTACGAGCAGTACTTC
NA	TRBV5-4	NA	TRBJ1-1	CASSLVAGAGEAFF	TGTGCCAGCAGCTTGGTAGCGGGAGCGGGTGAAGCTTTCTTT
TRBD2	TRBV5-1	few	TRBJ2-5	CASSFGQLGGETQYF	TGCGCCAGCAGCTTCGGGCAGTTGGGAGGGGAGACCCAGTACTTC
TRBD2	TRBV11-2	NA	TRBJ2-7	CASSLEAGGVYEQYF	TGTGCCAGCAGCTTAGAAGCGGGAGGGGTATACGAGCAGTACTTC
TRBD2	TRBV10-3	once	TRBJ2-1	CAISLAGGPNEQFF	TGTGCCATCAGCCTAGCGGGGGGGCCGAATGAGCAGTTCTTC
NA	TRBV7-9	NA	TRBJ2-7	CASSSTGSSLEQYF	TGTGCCAGCAGCTCCACAGGGTCCTCTCTCGAGCAGTACTTC
NA	TRBV15	NA	TRBJ1-5	CATSRDYNSPGGNQPQHF	TGTGCCACCAGCAGAGACTATAACTCACCGGGGGGCAATCAGCCCCAGCATTTT
NA	TRBV11-2	NA	TRBJ2-2	CASSRKLGNVNTGELFF	TGTGCCAGCAGCCGGAAACTAGGAAACGTGAACACCGGGGAGCTGTTTTTT
NA	TRBV28	few	TRBJ2-1	CASSFPPYNEQFF	TGTGCCAGCAGTTTCCCCCCCTACAATGAGCAGTTCTTC
TRBD1	TRBV9	once	TRBJ1-1	CASSAHRGTEAFF	TGTGCCAGCAGCGCACACAGGGGTACTGAAGCTTTCTTT
NA	TRBV29-1	NA	TRBJ1-2	CSAAAKGTYGYTF	TGCAGCGCCGCCGCGAAGGGGACATATGGCTACACCTTC
NA	TRBV5-1	few	TRBJ1-2	CASSAPFYGYTF	TGCGCCAGCAGCGCGCCATTCTATGGCTACACCTTC
NA	TRBV19	once	TRBJ1-2	CASSINSNYGYTF	TGTGCCAGTAGTATCAACTCTAACTATGGCTACACCTTC
TRBD2	TRBV6-5	NA	TRBJ2-7	CASGLAEIYEQYF	TGTGCCAGCGGACTAGCGGAGATCTACGAGCAGTACTTC
TRBD1	TRBV10-3	few	TRBJ2-2	CAISDPRQGYTGELFF	TGTGCCATCAGTGACCCTCGACAGGGCTACACCGGGGAGCTGTTTTTT
TRBD2	TRBV27	NA	TRBJ2-1	CASSPGTSGVGEQFF	TGTGCCAGCAGTCCTGGGACTAGCGGAGTGGGTGAGCAGTTCTTC
TRBD1	TRBV28	few	TRBJ2-2	CASSPLPLQGAAGELFF	TGTGCCAGCAGTCCATTACCCTTACAGGGGGCGGCCGGGGAGCTGTTTTTT
TRBD1	TRBV7-9	NA	TRBJ2-5	CASSQGTGGRQETQYF	TGTGCCAGCAGCCAGGGGACAGGGGGCCGGCAAGAGACCCAGTACTTC
NA	TRBV12-5	NA	TRBJ2-5	CASGLVRGAGLETQYF	TGTGCTAGTGGTTTGGTACGAGGGGCAGGGTTGGAGACCCAGTACTTC
NA	TRBV6-1	NA	TRBJ2-5	CASSEFWREETQYF	TGTGCCAGCAGTGAATTTTGGCGGGAAGAGACCCAGTACTTC
TRBD1	TRBV5-1	NA	TRBJ2-5	CASSLRPTGADQETQYF	TGCGCCAGCAGCTTGCGCCCGACAGGGGCGGACCAAGAGACCCAGTACTTC